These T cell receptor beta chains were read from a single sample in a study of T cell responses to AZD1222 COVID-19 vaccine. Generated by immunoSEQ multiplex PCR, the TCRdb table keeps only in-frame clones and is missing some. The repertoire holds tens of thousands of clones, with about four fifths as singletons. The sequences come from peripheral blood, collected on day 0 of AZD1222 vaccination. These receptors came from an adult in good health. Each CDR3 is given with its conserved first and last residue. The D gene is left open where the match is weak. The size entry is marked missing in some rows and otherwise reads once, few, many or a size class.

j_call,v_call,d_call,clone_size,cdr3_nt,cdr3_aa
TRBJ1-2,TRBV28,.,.,TGTGCCAGCAGTCCCCCCGGGCAGATGTATGGCTACACCTTC,CASSPPGQMYGYTF
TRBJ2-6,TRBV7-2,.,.,TGTGCCAGCAGCTCTGGGGTCTCTGGGGCCAACGTCCTGACTTTC,CASSSGVSGANVLTF
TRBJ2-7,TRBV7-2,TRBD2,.,TGTGCCAGCAGCCCCGGCGTACTAGCGGGCGAGCAGTACTTC,CASSPGVLAGEQYF
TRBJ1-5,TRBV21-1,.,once,TGTGCCAGCAGCAAAGCGCATAGTAGCAATCAGCCCCAGCATTTT,CASSKAHSSNQPQHF
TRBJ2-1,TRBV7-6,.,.,TGTGCCAGCAGCTTTTCGGGGGACGCCTACAATGAGCAGTTCTTC,CASSFSGDAYNEQFF
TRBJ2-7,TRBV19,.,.,TGTGCCAGTAGTACACCGGGCCTCTCCTACGAGCAGTACTTC,CASSTPGLSYEQYF
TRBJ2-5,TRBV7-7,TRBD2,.,TGTGCTAGCAGCTTAGCGCCGGGGGGGCACGGGGAGACCCAGTACTTC,CASSLAPGGHGETQYF
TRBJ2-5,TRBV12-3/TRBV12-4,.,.,TGTGCCAGCAGCCTATATCAGTTGGAGACCCAGTACTTC,CASSLYQLETQYF
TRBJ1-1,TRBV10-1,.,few,TGCGCCAGCAGCGCTTTACTGAGGACTGAAGCTTTCTTT,CASSALLRTEAFF
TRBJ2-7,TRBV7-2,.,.,TGTGCCAGCAGCTTAGCGGGGGGCCCCGAGTACGAGCAGTACTTC,CASSLAGGPEYEQYF
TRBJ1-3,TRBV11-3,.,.,TGTGCCAGCAGCTCGGGCTCTGGAAACACCATATATTTT,CASSSGSGNTIYF
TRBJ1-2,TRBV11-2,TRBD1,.,TGTGCCAGCAGCTTGGGGACAGGGGATGGCTACACCTTC,CASSLGTGDGYTF
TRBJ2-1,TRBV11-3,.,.,TGTGCCAGCAGCTTACCCGGACACTACAATGAGCAGTTCTTC,CASSLPGHYNEQFF
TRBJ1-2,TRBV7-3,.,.,TGTGCCAGCAGCCTATCGGCCCGACTAGATTATGGCTACACCTTC,CASSLSARLDYGYTF
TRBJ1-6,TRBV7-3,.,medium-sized,TGTGCCAGCAGCTCAGGGTGGGCCTCACCCCTCCACTTT,CASSSGWASPLHF
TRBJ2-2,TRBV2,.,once,TGTGCCAGCAGTGCCGACTATCTCGACGGGGAGCTGTTTTTT,CASSADYLDGELFF
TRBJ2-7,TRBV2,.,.,TGTGCCAGCAGACTCCGAGACACCGAAATCGAGCAGTACTTC,CASRLRDTEIEQYF
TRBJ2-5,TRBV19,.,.,TGTGCCAGTAGTTTGGACAGGCGGGGAGAGACCCAGTACTTC,CASSLDRRGETQYF
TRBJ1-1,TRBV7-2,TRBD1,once,TGTGCCAGCAGCCTCTTGGGACAGGGGAACACTGAAGCTTTCTTT,CASSLLGQGNTEAFF
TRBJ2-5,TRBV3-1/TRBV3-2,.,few,TGTGCCAGCAGCCAAGATCGGCGACTGGGGGGATACGAGACCCAGTACTTC,CASSQDRRLGGYETQYF
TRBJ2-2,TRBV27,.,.,TGTGCCAGCAGTTTAAGGGGCATCGGGGAGCTGTTTTTT,CASSLRGIGELFF
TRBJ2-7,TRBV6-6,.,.,TGTGCCAGCAGCACGGACGGGAGCTCCTACGAGCAGTACTTC,CASSTDGSSYEQYF
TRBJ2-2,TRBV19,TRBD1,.,TGTGCCAGTAGCCAGGGACAGGGGGCCGGGGAGCTGTTTTTT,CASSQGQGAGELFF
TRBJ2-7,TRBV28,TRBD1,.,TGTGCCAGCAGCTACGGACAGGTTGTCTACGAGCAGTACTTC,CASSYGQVVYEQYF
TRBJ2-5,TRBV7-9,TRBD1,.,TGTGCCAGCAGCTTAGGGGTTATTGGGACAGGGGCAAAGGAGACCCAGTACTTC,CASSLGVIGTGAKETQYF
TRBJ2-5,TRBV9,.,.,TGTGCCAGCAGCGTAGACCCGACCCAAGAGACCCAGTACTTC,CASSVDPTQETQYF
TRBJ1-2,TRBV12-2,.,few,TGTGCAAGTCGCTTATCAGCAGGGGGGTCCTATGGCTACACCTTC,CASRLSAGGSYGYTF
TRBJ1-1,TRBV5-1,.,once,TGCGCCAGCAGCTTCGACAGCTATAGCACTGAAGCTTTCTTT,CASSFDSYSTEAFF
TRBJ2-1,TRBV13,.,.,TGTGCCAGCAGCTACGGACGTGAGCAGTTCTTC,CASSYGREQFF
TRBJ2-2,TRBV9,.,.,TGTGCCAGCAGCGTTCGCCCCACATATGACACCGGGGAGCTGTTTTTT,CASSVRPTYDTGELFF
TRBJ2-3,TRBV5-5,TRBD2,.,TGTGCCAGCAGCTCGGGACTAGCGGGGGGGCTAGGGGATACGCAGTATTTT,CASSSGLAGGLGDTQYF
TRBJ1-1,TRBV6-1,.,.,TGTGCCAGCAGTGAGGGAGGAAGTGAAGCTTTCTTT,CASSEGGSEAFF
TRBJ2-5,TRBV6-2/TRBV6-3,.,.,TGTGCCAGCAGTTACTGGGACGTTTTCGAGTACTTC,CASSYWDVFEYF
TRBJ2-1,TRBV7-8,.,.,TGTGCCAGCAGCTTAGGGCTGCCGGACGAGCAGTTCTTC,CASSLGLPDEQFF
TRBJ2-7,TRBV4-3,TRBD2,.,TGCGCCAGCAGCCAAGCCCGGGGGGGAAACGAGCAGTACTTC,CASSQARGGNEQYF
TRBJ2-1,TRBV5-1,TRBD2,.,TGCGCCAGCAGCTTAAGCGGGGGTCACAATGAGCAGTTCTTC,CASSLSGGHNEQFF
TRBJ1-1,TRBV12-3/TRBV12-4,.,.,TGTGCCAGCAGTTTCGGGCAGGCGGGCGAAGCTTTCTTT,CASSFGQAGEAFF